Listed here is a single T cell receptor beta chain. The antigen remains unidentified. The data originate from a study of cytomegalovirus exposure and HLA in healthy donors. Regarding the study as a whole: The authors later linked a missense DCLRE1C variant to TCR beta V- and J-gene trimming.

In germline, CDR1 is SGHRS, CDR2 YFSETQ. The CDR3 loop spans 13 amino acids. Germline trimming cut 4 bases from V and 7 bases from J; bases unmatched to any gene: 4. The PCR made use of 60 Vbeta and 13 Jbeta primers. TCRdb's copy holds only in-frame clones and misses some; the assay was immunoSEQ multiplex PCR. The data show about 160,000 clones, with around 60% seen just once and roughly 6.4% held by the top ten. The rearrangement joins TRBV5-1 to TRBJ2-3; the match to TRBD1 covers 9 bases. This clonotype was sampled from a woman in her sixties or seventies in good health and CMV-seropositive. The sample taken for sequencing was PBMCs. CDR3 protein: CASSPGQGNTQYF. CDR3 bases: TGCGCCAGCAGCCCGGGACAGGGAAATACGCAGTATTTT.